This T cell receptor beta chain was captured in a study of T cells in Graves' hyperthyroidism and ophthalmopathy (dated by TCRdb to between 2018 and 2020). Background for the entire study: Peripheral blood samples were taken at the time of initial diagnosis, prior to any treatment. Thyroid tissue and blood T-cell repertoires from several Graves' hyperthyroidism patients were also compared in the study. Prospective prediction of ophthalmopathy was tested in an independent validation cohort consisting of 18 hyperthyroidism patients and around 16 patients who later progressed to ophthalmopathy. Following sampling, methimazole starting at 30 mg daily was given to hyperthyroidism patients, and high-dose intravenous methylprednisolone was given to ophthalmopathy patients. To identify TCR V-J signatures that set the groups apart, the researchers used a discovery cohort of 95 to 100 patients, made up of 43 with Graves' ophthalmopathy and about 60 with stable Graves' hyperthyroidism. According to the paper, TCR Vbeta CDR3 sequencing was carried out on 120 to 150 peripheral blood samples, which came from under 50 ophthalmopathy, under 80 hyperthyroidism and roughly 17 progressor patients. For training and testing, the 100 patients in the discovery cohort were randomly divided in a 7:3 ratio.

As regards this clonotype: This clone's antigen is unknown. It has no much larger one-base neighbor in the sample; base qualities were not kept.

The TCR beta CDR3 regions were amplified from RNA transcripts. The first round of RT-PCR for the TCR CDR3 was performed with the HTBI primer set and the Qiagen OneStep RT-PCR kit. The libraries were constructed in a second round of multiplex PCR and then size-selected and purified. Sequencing of the libraries was done on an Illumina HiSeq2000 using paired-end 100 bp reads. As for how the authors treated the data: SOAPnuke was used to process the raw data, throwing out any read that contained adapters or uncalled bases, had a mean Phred below 15, or lacked an exact constant-primer or identifier match. High-quality paired reads were merged using COPE v1.2.5, and each unique nucleotide sequence was defined as a clonotype. MiTCR v1.1 was used to align clonotypes to the IMGT TRBV, TRBD and TRBJ reference segments. Only V-J combinations with frequency above 0.0001, covering about 99% of repertoires, were analysed. The TCS score was defined as F50 (clonal expansion) divided by E x V (chaos), with BLOSUM62-based TCRdist calculated between CDR3 peptides within each V-J. Welch's t-statistics and random forest reduced approximately 520 V-J features to 10 to 15, which were used in a naive Bayes classifier (R e1071). In TCRdb, the public reads were trimmed at Q25 with fastp and aligned with MiXCR, with productive beta chains retained. Identical CDR3 protein sequences are pooled into one entry, listed with their most common genes and DNA. The V and J calls and clone size come from TCRdb's table, not from the authors' own analysis. This sample is represented by a few hundred thousand distinct CDR3 sequences; approximately 15% of them were singletons. The ten largest make up around 3.5% of the sample.

Looking up the germline V gene yields CDR1 KGHSH and CDR2 LQKENI. V loses 9 bases of germline sequence and J loses 0 bases, and the interval between the two ends is 12 bases. The CDR3 covers 14 residues, taking in both the cysteine and the phenylalanine. Of all the DNA, just the CDR3 is kept, 42 bases in frame from base 1. Beyond this particular receptor, the publication reports: Most expanded thyroid clonotypes (frequency above 0.001) were also detected in blood, a finding suggesting that blood repertoires may reflect thyroid immune responses. In validation, the model predicted progression to ophthalmopathy a median of roughly six months before onset, with about 71% sensitivity and roughly 79% specificity. A 13 V-J signature model separated ophthalmopathy from stable hyperthyroidism, with approximately 87% sensitivity and 81.08% specificity in cross-validation and 80%/75% in testing. Sample size was not statistically predetermined, and blinding of investigators to group allocation was not performed.

In the ophthalmopathy patients, disease was moderately to severely active, with a Clinical Activity Score of 3 or more, a NOSPECS grade of 4 or more, and a duration of less than 3 months. Any patient with an uncontrolled infection, another autoimmune disease, pregnancy or lactation was excluded. Diagnoses were established on the basis of clinical symptoms, serum thyroxine and TRAb, thyroid ultrasound, and orbital computed tomography. PBMCs were isolated from about 9.1 ml of fresh peripheral blood by Ficoll-Paque density gradient centrifugation. Total RNA was extracted using Trizol reagent, and RNA quality was assessed on an Agilent 2100 Bioanalyzer.

Material: blood. The chain is assembled from TRBV18 and TRBJ2-1; the D region possibly corresponds to TRBD2 (6 bases align). The clonotype originates from a woman between 40 and 50 years old with Graves' ophthalmopathy. The CDR3: CASGRGSSYNEQFF. The DNA is as follows: TGTGCCAGTGGACGGGGGAGCTCCTACAATGAGCAGTTCTTC.